This T cell receptor (beta chain) was recovered during a study of OX40 agonist ivuxolimab in advanced cancers. Per germline, CDR1 LNHDA and CDR2 SQIVND (reference sequence). V lost 6 bases to trimming and J lost 3 bases, with 12 bases between them. This CDR3 is built from 13 residues. Overall study results and limits: CD8+ T cells were the subset that, on average, had more expanded clones than CD4+.

About this clone itself: Its antigen is unknown.

TCRdb keeps only in-frame clones here, not all; method: immunoSEQ multiplex PCR. Of approximately 74,000 clones detected, around 87% appear once; the ten largest clones hold 10%. This TCR was recovered from an adult with an advanced solid tumor such as melanoma, head and neck, liver or kidney cancer. This chain joins TRBV19 and TRBJ2-7; D ambiguous. Here the sequenced sample was CD4+ or CD8+ T cells sorted from blood, taken in a trial of the OX40 agonist ivuxolimab. The chain's CDR3 is CASRVAAGYEQYF. CDR3 sequence (DNA): TGTGCCAGTAGAGTGGCGGCTGGCTACGAGCAGTACTTC.